The 7 T cell receptor beta chains in this list originate from one sample, sequenced in a study of CD8 T cells in Susac syndrome. With random hexamers, 0.5 to 1 ug RNA was reverse transcribed. From the immunoSEQ multiplex PCR reads, TCRdb called clonotypes with MiXCR, one entry per CDR3 protein. The data hold some 150,000 distinct CDR3 sequences, with around 95% observed a single time. The sequenced material came from CD8+ T cells from PBMCs. Source of these receptors: a human donor with multiple sclerosis.

This chain uses TRBV27 with TRBJ2-5; a possible D gene is TRBD2 (6 bases). Trimming stripped 5 bases from V and 5 bases from J, with 15 bases between. The germline V gene encodes CDR1 MNHEY and CDR2 SMNVEV (reference sequence). The CDR3 has 14 residues. CDR3 residues: CASSMEGYGETQYF. For the CDR3, the DNA is TGTGCCAGCAGTATGGAGGGCTACGGGGAGACCCAGTACTTC.

The rearrangement links TRBV12-3 or TRBV12-4 to TRBJ1-6; 7 bases agree with TRBD1. This CDR3 has 14 amino acids. The junction had 7 bases not matched to a gene; V was cut back by 5 bases and J by 9 bases. The CDR3, as DNA: TGTGCCAGCAGTCTGACAGGGTTGGGTTCACCCCTCCACTTT. It translates to CASSLTGLGSPLHF.

The chain links TRBV6-6 to TRBJ2-7, with a weak D call TRBD1 (5 bases). V lost 6 bases and J 7 bases, leaving 13 bases between the germline ends. CDR3 length: 12 amino acids. The germline V gene encodes CDR1 MNHNY and CDR2 SVGAGI (reference sequence). The CDR3 DNA reads as TGTGCCAGCAGCCCAGGGTATCAAGAGCAGTACGTC. This codes for CASSPGYQEQYV.

The chain couples TRBV20-1 to TRBJ2-1, with D perhaps assigned TRBD1 or TRBD2 (6 bases each). CDR1 and CDR2 (germline): DFQATT, SNEGSKA (reference sequence). V lost 3 bases and J lost 7, with 16 bases in between. The length of the CDR3 is 14 residues. CDR3 sequence reads: CSARTGLGGNEQFF. Here the CDR3 DNA reads TGCAGTGCTAGGACCGGGCTAGGGGGGAATGAGCAGTTCTTC.

The genes are TRBV4-2 and TRBJ2-3; D may be TRBD1 (5 bases). CDR1 is LGHNA, CDR2 YNFKEQ, per germline. This CDR3 is built from 17 residues. V was cut by 7 bases and J by 4 bases, with 24 bases left in between. The CDR3 DNA reads TGTGCCAGCACCCCAGCCAGGGCAGGACGAGACGCAGATACGCAGTATTTT. This sequence encodes CASTPARAGRDADTQYF.

This chain joins TRBV2 and TRBJ2-1, with 12 bases fitting TRBD2. Germline V lookup: CDR1 SNHLY, CDR2 FYNNEI. Trimming took 10 bases from V and 8 from J; bases not matched to a gene: 3. The CDR3 sequence is 12 residues long. DNA of the CDR3: TGTGCCACCAGGACTAGCGGGGATGAGCAGTTCTTC. It translates to CATRTSGDEQFF.

The gene calls are TRBV20-1 and TRBJ2-7, with TRBD2 matching 11 bases. The CDR3 has 15 residues. Germline values: CDR1 DFQATT, CDR2 SNEGSKA (reference sequence). Losses at the gene ends were 2 bases for V and 3 bases for J; bases not matched to a gene: 6. The CDR3 DNA reads TGCAGTGCTAGATATATAGCGGGGGGGAACTACGAGCAGTACGTC. Translation gives CSARYIAGGNYEQYV.